A single sample is the source of the 20 T cell receptor beta chains below, sequenced in a study of T cells after yellow fever vaccination. TCRdb itself ran the 5' RACE reads through MiXCR, one entry per CDR3 protein. The sample consists of about 300,000 distinct CDR3 sequences, around 6.8% of them appearing once. The material sequenced was PBMCs, taken roughly seven weeks after the first yellow fever vaccination. These receptors were collected from a man in his late teens or twenties who received the YFV17D yellow fever vaccine.

The V and J genes are TRBV4-1 and TRBJ1-1; 8 bases are a match to TRBD1. Trimming cost V 1 base and J 9 bases; bases outside gene matches: 7. This CDR3 comprises 14 residues. CDR1 and CDR2 (germline): MGHRA, YSYEKL. Written as DNA, the CDR3 is TGCGCCAGCAGCCAAGGGGACAGGCAACTCAAAGCTTTCTTT. It translates to CASSQGDRQLKAFF.

The chain joins TRBV5-4 to TRBJ2-1; no definite D call. The length of the CDR3 is 14 residues. V was clipped by 2 bases and J by 3 bases, with 9 bases between them. Germline loops: CDR1 SGHNT, CDR2 YYREEE (reference sequence). This CDR3 reads CASSFIQNYNEQFF. CDR3 bases: TGTGCCAGCAGCTTCATCCAGAACTACAATGAGCAGTTCTTC.

This clonotype was counted only a few times. This chain uses TRBV4-1 with TRBJ1-2; TRBD1 matches at 9 bases. Per the germline V gene, CDR1 is MGHRA and CDR2 is YSYEKL. Trimming removed 0 bases from V and 4 bases from J; junction bases left unmatched: 0. The length of the CDR3 is 14 residues. The CDR3 loop is CASSQEGQGYGYTF. The CDR3 nucleotides read TGCGCCAGCAGCCAAGAGGGACAGGGCTATGGCTACACCTTC.

This clonotype was counted only a few times. This chain connects TRBV11-2 to TRBJ2-3; no definite D call. There are 12 residues in the CDR3. Germline assignment: CDR1 SGHAT and CDR2 FQNNGV. The germline V and J ends were trimmed by 7 bases and 2 bases, with 7 bases remaining between them. For the CDR3, the DNA is TGTGCCAGCACCCTTTACACAGATACGCAGTATTTT. This codes for CASTLYTDTQYF.

The chain joins TRBV29-1 to TRBJ2-3, with a weak D call TRBD1 (6 bases). The CDR3 sequence is 14 residues long. Germline V CDR1 and CDR2: SQVTM, ANQGSEA. The V and J ends lost 4 bases and 5 bases respectively, with 16 bases between them. The CDR3 DNA reads as TGCAGCGTTGCCAGGGGTGCCCCGGGAGATACGCAGTATTTT. This gives the protein CSVARGAPGDTQYF.

Only a few counts were recorded for this clonotype. The V call is TRBV7-6, the J call TRBJ2-3, with D tentatively TRBD1 or TRBD2 (5 bases each). CDR1 is SGHVS, CDR2 FNYEAQ, per germline. V lost 0 bases and J 10 bases, leaving 14 bases between the germline ends. This CDR3 has 14 residues. For the CDR3, the DNA is TGTGCCAGCAGCTTAGCCCCGGGACCGTCGGCGCAGTATTTT. This translates into CASSLAPGPSAQYF.

As concerns this clonotype: A much more abundant neighbour one base away suggests this may be a read error. The CDR3 sequence is CASGLHSGANVLTF. The DNA for the CDR3 is TGTGCCAGCGGTTTACATTCTGGGGCCAACGTCCTGACTTTC. The chain is built from TRBV28 and TRBJ2-6; D not resolved. This CDR3 spans 14 amino acids. Germline V CDR1 and CDR2: MDHEN, SYDVKM.

The chain employs TRBV4-1 and TRBJ1-2; unclear D gene. Germline V gene sequence: CDR1 MGHRA, CDR2 YSYEKL. This CDR3 is built from 12 residues. Trimming took 0 bases from V and 8 from J, leaving 7 bases between them. The CDR3 loop is CASSQDKYGYTF. The DNA of the CDR3 is TGCGCCAGCAGCCAAGACAAGTACGGCTACACCTTC.

At least ten counts were recorded for this clonotype. The CDR3 DNA is TGCGCCAGCAGCCAAGAATCTCGGGGTAGGGTTTCCTACGAGCAGTACTTC. This gives the protein CASSQESRGRVSYEQYF. The chain has TRBV4-3 and TRBJ2-7; D possibly corresponds to TRBD2 (5 bases). Germline-derived CDR1 and CDR2 are LGHNA and YSLEER. The CDR3 has 17 residues. The ends were cut back, 0 bases at V and 1 base at J, with 16 bases in the middle.

Only a few counts were recorded for this clonotype. This chain uses TRBV7-2 with TRBJ1-2; the D gene is possibly TRBD1 (5 bases). The CDR3 totals 14 residues. V lost 5 bases and J 8 bases, leaving 18 bases between the germline ends. Germline V gene sequence: CDR1 SGHTA, CDR2 FQGNSA. The CDR3 DNA is TGTGCCAGCAGCCCCCGAGATATTCCAGGGGGCTACACCTTC. As protein: CASSPRDIPGGYTF.

The chain combines TRBV2 with TRBJ2-3; the D gene is possibly TRBD2 (5 bases). V gave up 7 bases and J gave up 6 bases, with 8 bases separating them. Germline-derived CDR1 and CDR2 are SNHLY and FYNNEI. The CDR3 is 11 residues long. The CDR3 loop reads CASTRGDTQYF. CDR3 sequence (DNA): TGTGCCAGCACTCGCGGGGATACGCAGTATTTT.

This clonotype was seen more than once but under ten times. The chain combines TRBV19 with TRBJ2-2, with a tentative D call TRBD2 (6 bases). V lost 5 bases and J lost 5, with 18 bases in between. The CDR3 sequence is 16 residues long. Germline lookup yields CDR1 LNHDA and CDR2 SQIVND (reference sequence). The CDR3 DNA reads TGTGCCAGTAGTTTTCCGGGACTCAAGAGGACCGGGGAGCTGTTTTTT. Its protein is CASSFPGLKRTGELFF.

This chain joins TRBV5-1 and TRBJ1-1; TRBD1 matches 8 bases. From germline, CDR1 is SGHRS and CDR2 YFSETQ. With 3 bases clipped from V and 4 bases from J, the junction kept 5 bases outside the gene matches. The CDR3 sequence is 14 residues long. The CDR3 DNA reads TGCGCCAGCAGCTCCCAGGGGGCGGGCACTGAAGCTTTCTTT. Amino acids: CASSSQGAGTEAFF. The whole variable domain, remainder taken from reference TRBV5-1 and TRBJ1-1, is KAGVTQTPRYLIKTRGQQVTLSCSPISGHRSVSWYQQTPGQGLQFLFEYFSETQRNKGNFPGRFSGRQFSNSRSEMNVSTLELGDSALYLCASSSQGAGTEAFFGQGTRLTVV.

This clonotype was recorded at least ten times. The chain carries TRBV5-4 and TRBJ1-1; D not resolved. The CDR3 runs to 15 residues. Between the trimmed V and J ends, which lost 4 bases and 2 bases, there was a span of 15 bases. Germline CDR1 SGHNT, CDR2 YYREEE (reference sequence). This CDR3 is CASSRGFLDNTEAFF. CDR3 nucleotide sequence: TGTGCCAGCAGCCGTGGGTTCCTGGACAACACTGAAGCTTTCTTT.

In this sample, this clonotype turned up many times. The chain carries TRBV5-1 and TRBJ2-7; possible D gene TRBD1, 6 bases. Germline loops: CDR1 SGHRS, CDR2 YFSETQ. V lost 3 bases and J 4 bases, leaving 8 bases between the germline ends. The CDR3 spans 12 residues. Here the CDR3 reads CASSSQGYEQYV. CDR3 bases: TGCGCCAGCAGCTCACAGGGATACGAGCAGTACGTC.

This clonotype was counted at least ten times. The rearrangement joins TRBV20-1 to TRBJ1-5; unclear D gene. With 4 bases removed from V and 3 bases from J, the gap between germline ends came to 7 bases. CDR3 length: 12 residues. Germline V gene lookup returns CDR1 DFQATT and CDR2 SNEGSKA (reference sequence). CDR3 loop: CSAKIPNQPQHF. CDR3 nucleotides: TGCAGTGCTAAAATCCCCAATCAGCCCCAGCATTTT.

This clonotype was found a few times. The V call is TRBV19, the J call TRBJ1-6, with no clear D. The germline gives CDR1 LNHDA, CDR2 SQIVND (reference sequence). The CDR3 spans 16 residues. Trimming took 3 bases from V and 0 from J, leaving 9 bases between them. Here the CDR3 DNA reads TGTGCCAGTAGTATCCGGCCGAGCTCCTATAATTCACCCCTCCACTTT. Protein: CASSIRPSSYNSPLHF. The full variable domain, completed using reference TRBV19 and TRBJ1-6, is DGGITQSPKYLFRKEGQNVTLSCEQNLNHDAMYWYRQDPGQGLRLIYYSQIVNDFQKGDIAEGYSVSREKKESFPLTVTSAQKNPTAFYLCASSIRPSSYNSPLHFGNGTRLTVT.

This clonotype was found a few times. V gene TRBV7-9 combines with J gene TRBJ1-1; D is uncertain. This CDR3 is 14 amino acids long. Trimming left V 6 bases short and J 11 bases short, with 22 bases between. Per germline, CDR1 SEHNR and CDR2 FQNEAQ (reference sequence). Here the CDR3 DNA reads TGTGCCAGCAGAACATCAGGTCCCGCCTTCACGGCTTTCTTT. It encodes CASRTSGPAFTAFF.

A few counts support this clonotype. The CDR3 loop reads CASSQDERWSGYTF. The CDR3 bases are TGCGCCAGCAGCCAAGATGAGCGGTGGTCGGGCTACACCTTC. This chain uses TRBV4-3 with TRBJ1-2; no firm D call. The V gene lost 0 bases and the J gene lost 8 bases, with 13 bases spanning the gap. The CDR3 sequence is 14 residues long. Germline-derived CDR1 and CDR2 are LGHNA and YSLEER.

This clonotype turned up a few times. The V and J genes are TRBV4-1 and TRBJ2-2; 9 bases match TRBD2. Germline V gives CDR1 MGHRA, CDR2 YSYEKL. Trimming took 1 base from V and 0 from J; bases not matched to a gene: 9. This CDR3 is built from 19 residues. CDR3 in amino acids: CASSQGMTSGPSNTGELFF. The CDR3 region has the DNA TGCGCCAGCAGCCAAGGGATGACTAGCGGACCTTCGAACACCGGGGAGCTGTTTTTT.